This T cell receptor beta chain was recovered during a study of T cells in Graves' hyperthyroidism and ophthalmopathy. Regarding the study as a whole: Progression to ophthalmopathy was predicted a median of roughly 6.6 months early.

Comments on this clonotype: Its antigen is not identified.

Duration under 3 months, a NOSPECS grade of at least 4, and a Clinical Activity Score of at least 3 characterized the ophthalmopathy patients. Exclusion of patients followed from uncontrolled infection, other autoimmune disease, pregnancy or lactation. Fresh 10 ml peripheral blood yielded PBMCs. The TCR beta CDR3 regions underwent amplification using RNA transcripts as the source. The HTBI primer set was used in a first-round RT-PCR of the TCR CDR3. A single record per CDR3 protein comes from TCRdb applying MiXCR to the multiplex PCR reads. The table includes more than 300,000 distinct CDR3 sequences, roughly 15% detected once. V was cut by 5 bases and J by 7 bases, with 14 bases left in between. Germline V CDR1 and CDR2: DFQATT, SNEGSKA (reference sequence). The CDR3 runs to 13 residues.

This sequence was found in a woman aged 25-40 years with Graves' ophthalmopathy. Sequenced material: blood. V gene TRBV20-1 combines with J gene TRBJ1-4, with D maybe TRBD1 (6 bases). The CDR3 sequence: CSAPQGNREKLFF. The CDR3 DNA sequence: TGCAGTGCTCCCCAGGGGAATCGTGAAAAACTGTTTTTT.